Listed below are T cell receptor beta chains from one sample, sequenced in a study of T-cell memory formation after mild COVID-19. Via MiXCR, TCRdb re-called the 5' RACE reads, giving one row per CDR3 protein. The data contain 500,000 to 650,000 distinct CDR3 sequences, about 20% of them singletons. Sequenced material: PBMCs or a T cell subset sorted from them (not recorded which). These receptors were obtained from an adult woman who had mild COVID-19 (a few samples of this study predate the infection). Cell type and time point are not known. Both conserved end residues are part of each CDR3. Fields, in order: clone size, D gene, J gene, V gene, CDR3 protein, CDR3 DNA. D genes are given only for firm matches. Clone size is not always given. Where it is, it says once, few, many or a class for expanded clones.

clone size: -
D gene: TRBD1
J gene: TRBJ1-4
V gene: TRBV7-9
CDR3 protein: CASNPGQGGTNEKLFF
CDR3 DNA: TGTGCCAGCAACCCGGGACAGGGGGGCACTAATGAAAAACTGTTTTTT

clone size: few
D gene: -
J gene: TRBJ2-5
V gene: TRBV21-1
CDR3 protein: CASSNGTGGGQETQYF
CDR3 DNA: TGTGCCAGCAGCAATGGAACTGGGGGAGGGCAAGAGACCCAGTACTTC

clone size: -
D gene: TRBD2
J gene: TRBJ2-5
V gene: TRBV20-1
CDR3 protein: CSAYPGTSGKQGETQYF
CDR3 DNA: TGCAGTGCGTATCCTGGGACTAGCGGCAAGCAGGGGGAGACCCAGTACTTC

clone size: few
D gene: TRBD1
J gene: TRBJ2-7
V gene: TRBV30
CDR3 protein: CAGDSLSGYEQYF
CDR3 DNA: TGTGCCGGGGACAGCCTTTCGGGCTACGAGCAGTACTTC

clone size: few
D gene: -
J gene: TRBJ1-1
V gene: TRBV18
CDR3 protein: CASSPLGEGLAEAFF
CDR3 DNA: TGTGCCAGCTCACCATTAGGGGAAGGTTTGGCTGAAGCTTTCTTT

clone size: -
D gene: -
J gene: TRBJ1-5
V gene: TRBV19
CDR3 protein: CASSIGDFPQHF
CDR3 DNA: TGTGCCAGTAGTATAGGGGATTTTCCCCAGCATTTT

clone size: -
D gene: -
J gene: TRBJ1-3
V gene: TRBV12-3/TRBV12-4
CDR3 protein: CASSLEGEVGNTIYF
CDR3 DNA: TGTGCCAGCAGTTTAGAGGGGGAGGTTGGAAACACCATATATTTT

clone size: many
D gene: -
J gene: TRBJ2-7
V gene: TRBV4-2
CDR3 protein: CASSQGFSGSYEQYF
CDR3 DNA: TGTGCCAGCAGCCAAGGGTTTAGCGGCTCCTACGAGCAGTACTTC

clone size: -
D gene: TRBD2
J gene: TRBJ2-3
V gene: TRBV4-3
CDR3 protein: CASSPGTRSTDTQYF
CDR3 DNA: TGCGCCAGCAGCCCCGGGACTAGGAGCACAGATACGCAGTATTTT

clone size: -
D gene: -
J gene: TRBJ1-5
V gene: TRBV12-3/TRBV12-4
CDR3 protein: CASRFTGSNQPQHF
CDR3 DNA: TGTGCCAGCAGGTTTACAGGGAGCAATCAGCCCCAGCATTTT

clone size: many
D gene: TRBD1
J gene: TRBJ1-5
V gene: TRBV5-1
CDR3 protein: CASSLGDRNQPQHF
CDR3 DNA: TGCGCCAGCAGCTTGGGGGACAGAAATCAGCCCCAGCATTTT

clone size: few
D gene: TRBD2
J gene: TRBJ2-1
V gene: TRBV12-3/TRBV12-4
CDR3 protein: CASYTGGGAFEQFF
CDR3 DNA: TGTGCCAGCTATACAGGCGGGGGGGCTTTTGAGCAGTTCTTC

clone size: -
D gene: -
J gene: TRBJ1-2
V gene: TRBV7-2
CDR3 protein: CASSLMKKGYTF
CDR3 DNA: TGTGCCAGCAGCTTAATGAAGAAGGGCTACACCTTC

clone size: -
D gene: TRBD1
J gene: TRBJ2-2
V gene: TRBV7-7
CDR3 protein: CASSFSGQGWNTGELFF
CDR3 DNA: TGTGCCAGCAGCTTTTCGGGACAGGGGTGGAACACCGGGGAGCTGTTTTTT

clone size: -
D gene: TRBD1
J gene: TRBJ2-4
V gene: TRBV5-8
CDR3 protein: CASSLSQGAVKNIQYF
CDR3 DNA: TGTGCCAGCAGCTTGAGTCAGGGGGCGGTCAAAAACATTCAGTACTTC

clone size: -
D gene: -
J gene: TRBJ2-7
V gene: TRBV25-1
CDR3 protein: CASGSGLYEQYF
CDR3 DNA: TGTGCCAGCGGTTCCGGGCTCTACGAGCAGTACTTC

clone size: many
D gene: TRBD2
J gene: TRBJ2-2
V gene: TRBV20-1
CDR3 protein: CSAFRQTAGGLNTGELFF
CDR3 DNA: TGCAGTGCTTTCAGACAGACGGCGGGAGGTCTGAACACCGGGGAGCTGTTTTTT

clone size: -
D gene: -
J gene: TRBJ1-2
V gene: TRBV25-1
CDR3 protein: CASRGLAGTNITPNYGYTF
CDR3 DNA: TGTGCCAGCAGGGGTTTGGCGGGGACAAATATTACCCCGAACTATGGCTACACCTTC

clone size: -
D gene: TRBD1
J gene: TRBJ1-2
V gene: TRBV29-1
CDR3 protein: CSVDGTGGVGYTF
CDR3 DNA: TGCAGCGTTGACGGGACAGGGGGCGTCGGCTACACCTTC

clone size: once
D gene: -
J gene: TRBJ1-5
V gene: TRBV25-1
CDR3 protein: CASSVRGGPQHF
CDR3 DNA: TGTGCCAGCAGTGTACGGGGTGGGCCCCAGCATTTT

clone size: -
D gene: TRBD2
J gene: TRBJ2-1
V gene: TRBV7-9
CDR3 protein: CASSDIAGSVPGLEQFF
CDR3 DNA: TGTGCCAGCAGCGATATAGCGGGGTCGGTCCCAGGTCTTGAGCAGTTCTTC

clone size: -
D gene: TRBD1
J gene: TRBJ2-1
V gene: TRBV5-8
CDR3 protein: CASSFGQGDEQFF
CDR3 DNA: TGTGCCAGCAGCTTTGGACAGGGGGATGAGCAGTTCTTC

clone size: few
D gene: -
J gene: TRBJ1-6
V gene: TRBV4-2
CDR3 protein: CASSQDQLGRVGESPLHF
CDR3 DNA: TGTGCCAGCAGCCAAGATCAGCTAGGCAGGGTAGGGGAATCACCCCTCCACTTT

clone size: few
D gene: TRBD2
J gene: TRBJ2-7
V gene: TRBV5-1
CDR3 protein: CASSAGLALSSYEQYF
CDR3 DNA: TGCGCCAGCAGCGCGGGACTAGCGCTTAGCTCCTACGAGCAGTACTTC

clone size: few
D gene: TRBD1
J gene: TRBJ2-5
V gene: TRBV20-1
CDR3 protein: CSAPAGQGNGETQYF
CDR3 DNA: TGCAGTGCCCCCGCAGGACAGGGGAATGGAGAGACCCAGTACTTC

clone size: -
D gene: TRBD1
J gene: TRBJ1-2
V gene: TRBV11-1
CDR3 protein: CASSSLQGDYGYTF
CDR3 DNA: TGTGCCAGCAGCTCCTTGCAGGGGGACTATGGCTACACCTTC

clone size: few
D gene: -
J gene: TRBJ2-5
V gene: TRBV19
CDR3 protein: CASSEQGGKTQYF
CDR3 DNA: TGTGCCAGTAGTGAACAGGGTGGGAAGACCCAGTACTTC

clone size: -
D gene: TRBD1
J gene: TRBJ2-7
V gene: TRBV12-3/TRBV12-4
CDR3 protein: CASSMGQILSEQYF
CDR3 DNA: TGTGCCAGCAGTATGGGACAGATTCTCTCCGAGCAGTACTTC

clone size: few
D gene: -
J gene: TRBJ2-1
V gene: TRBV7-2
CDR3 protein: CASSSTGSGYNEQFF
CDR3 DNA: TGTGCCAGCAGCTCAACAGGGTCGGGCTACAATGAGCAGTTCTTC

clone size: -
D gene: TRBD2
J gene: TRBJ2-1
V gene: TRBV12-3/TRBV12-4
CDR3 protein: CASNPGLAGINEQFF
CDR3 DNA: TGTGCCAGCAACCCGGGACTAGCGGGAATCAATGAGCAGTTCTTC

clone size: -
D gene: -
J gene: TRBJ2-7
V gene: TRBV27
CDR3 protein: CASSFGVRHEQYF
CDR3 DNA: TGTGCCAGCAGTTTCGGGGTTAGGCACGAGCAGTACTTC

clone size: -
D gene: TRBD1
J gene: TRBJ1-2
V gene: TRBV25-1
CDR3 protein: CASSGGRTGRDYGYTF
CDR3 DNA: TGTGCCAGCAGTGGGGGTAGGACAGGGAGGGACTATGGCTACACCTTC

clone size: -
D gene: -
J gene: TRBJ1-1
V gene: TRBV4-2
CDR3 protein: CASSQESILAQGAFF
CDR3 DNA: TGTGCCAGCAGCCAAGAATCGATTTTAGCTCAAGGGGCTTTCTTT

clone size: few
D gene: TRBD1
J gene: TRBJ1-2
V gene: TRBV20-1
CDR3 protein: CSATRGLGYGYTF
CDR3 DNA: TGCAGTGCTACCAGGGGGCTGGGCTATGGCTACACCTTC

clone size: few
D gene: TRBD1
J gene: TRBJ1-2
V gene: TRBV6-5
CDR3 protein: CASSFTGGEGYTF
CDR3 DNA: TGTGCCAGCAGTTTTACAGGGGGCGAAGGCTACACCTTC

clone size: few
D gene: -
J gene: TRBJ1-4
V gene: TRBV7-9
CDR3 protein: CASSLDLYEKLFF
CDR3 DNA: TGTGCCAGCAGCTTAGATCTCTATGAAAAACTGTTTTTT

clone size: few
D gene: -
J gene: TRBJ1-1
V gene: TRBV4-3
CDR3 protein: CASSQDGQGTNTEAFF
CDR3 DNA: TGCGCCAGCAGCCAAGACGGGCAGGGAACGAACACTGAAGCTTTCTTT

clone size: few
D gene: TRBD1
J gene: TRBJ2-4
V gene: TRBV24-1
CDR3 protein: CATSDLGTGNIQYF
CDR3 DNA: TGTGCCACCAGTGATTTGGGGACAGGGAACATTCAGTACTTC

clone size: -
D gene: -
J gene: TRBJ2-7
V gene: TRBV24-1
CDR3 protein: CATSDPITYEQYF
CDR3 DNA: TGTGCCACCAGTGATCCGATAACCTACGAGCAGTACTTC

clone size: once
D gene: -
J gene: TRBJ1-1
V gene: TRBV6-2/TRBV6-3
CDR3 protein: CASSYGVSDEAFF
CDR3 DNA: TGTGCCAGCAGTTACGGTGTGAGTGATGAAGCTTTCTTT

clone size: -
D gene: -
J gene: TRBJ1-2
V gene: TRBV20-1
CDR3 protein: CSANTGKTGGYTF
CDR3 DNA: TGCAGTGCTAACACAGGGAAAACTGGCGGCTACACCTTC

clone size: many
D gene: TRBD2
J gene: TRBJ2-3
V gene: TRBV2
CDR3 protein: CASSDNSGRRTDTQYF
CDR3 DNA: TGTGCCAGCAGTGATAATAGCGGGAGGCGAACAGATACGCAGTATTTT

clone size: few
D gene: TRBD1
J gene: TRBJ1-2
V gene: TRBV4-1
CDR3 protein: CASSQKQGAPGYGYTF
CDR3 DNA: TGCGCCAGCAGCCAGAAACAGGGGGCGCCGGGCTATGGCTACACCTTC

clone size: -
D gene: -
J gene: TRBJ2-3
V gene: TRBV21-1
CDR3 protein: CASIGLHEKDTQYF
CDR3 DNA: TGTGCCAGCATCGGCCTCCACGAGAAGGATACGCAGTATTTT